Below are 25 T cell receptor beta chains sequenced from a single sample in a study of blood T cell repertoires in COVID-19. The method was immunoSEQ multiplex PCR; TCRdb's version includes in-frame clones alone and lacks a portion of them. The sample includes roughly 120,000 clones, approximately 87% of them seen just once. Sequencing was carried out using peripheral blood. All receptors come from a man younger than 45 with acute or convalescent COVID-19.

The rearrangement uses TRBV5-6 and TRBJ1-4; D remains unclear. Germline CDR1 reads SGHDT; CDR2 reads YYEEEE. V lost 1 base, J lost 5 bases, and 3 bases lay in between. CDR3 length equals 12 residues. The CDR3 region has the DNA TGTGCCAGCAGCTTGTCAAATGAAAAACTGTTTTTT. Amino acid sequence: CASSLSNEKLFF.

The gene calls are TRBV27 and TRBJ2-5; no definite D call. This CDR3 comprises 13 residues. Germline values: CDR1 MNHEY, CDR2 SMNVEV (reference sequence). The V end was cut by 2 bases, the J end by 1 base, with 5 bases between. The CDR3 loop is CASSLPGQETQYF. CDR3 DNA sequence: TGTGCCAGCAGTTTACCCGGCCAAGAGACCCAGTACTTC.

The chain uses TRBV27 and TRBJ2-3; D unclear. Trimming pared 2 bases from V and 4 bases from J, leaving 10 bases between. This CDR3 region has 14 residues. CDR1 MNHEY and CDR2 SMNVEV come from the germline V gene (reference sequence). The DNA for the CDR3 is TGTGCCAGCAGTTTAGGAGACCCATCAGATACGCAGTATTTT. Its translation is CASSLGDPSDTQYF.

CDR3 nucleotides: TGTGCCAGCAGCTTAACGGGCTCTGGAAACACCATATATTTT. Residues: CASSLTGSGNTIYF. The rearrangement links TRBV7-2 to TRBJ1-3; no clear D. Between the trimmed V and J ends, which lost 2 bases and 0 bases, there was a span of 5 bases. The CDR3 consists of 14 residues. Germline V CDR1 and CDR2: SGHTA, FQGNSA.

This clone was detected only a few times. This chain uses TRBV11-1 with TRBJ2-1, with TRBD2 identical over 13 bases. This CDR3 has 16 amino acids. CDR1 SGHAT and CDR2 FQDESV come from the germline V gene (reference sequence). V dropped 5 bases and J dropped 8; count of bases not matched to a gene: 9. The CDR3 sequence: CASSILRTSGSYEQFF. DNA of the CDR3: TGTGCCAGCAGCATCCTACGGACTAGCGGGAGCTATGAGCAGTTCTTC.

The chain recombines TRBV29-1 with TRBJ1-3; D call uncertain. Looked up from germline, CDR1 is SQVTM and CDR2 is ANQGSEA. There are 13 residues in the CDR3. V was clipped by 4 bases and J by 0 bases, with 7 bases between them. The CDR3 DNA follows: TGCAGCGTTGCCGGGAGCTCTGGAAACACCATATATTTT. Amino acids: CSVAGSSGNTIYF.

V is TRBV6-1 and J is TRBJ1-5; TRBD1 matches at 7 bases. CDR1 MNHNS and CDR2 SASEGT come from the germline V gene. V was clipped by 0 bases and J by 7 bases; unmatched bases: 12. The CDR3 runs to 17 residues. CDR3 sequence: CASSEALTGLWKQPQHF. The CDR3 nucleotides are TGTGCCAGCAGTGAAGCTTTGACAGGGTTGTGGAAGCAGCCCCAGCATTTT.

This chain joins TRBV27 and TRBJ2-2; perhaps TRBD1 as D (6 bases). The CDR3 consists of 12 residues. Trimming pared 8 bases from V and 4 bases from J, leaving 8 bases between. Per germline, CDR1 MNHEY and CDR2 SMNVEV (reference sequence). Here the CDR3 DNA reads TGTGCCAGCCAGACAGGCACCGGGGAGCTGTTTTTT. This gives the protein CASQTGTGELFF.

This clone was detected only a few times. The CDR3 loop reads CASSQGASLATDTQYF. Here the CDR3 DNA reads TGTGCCAGCAGCCAAGGGGCGTCGCTCGCGACAGATACGCAGTATTTT. The rearrangement uses TRBV3-1 (or the pseudogene TRBV3-2) and TRBJ2-3; unclear D gene. CDR3 length equals 16 residues. The V gene's germline CDR1 is LGHDT and CDR2 YNNKEL (reference sequence). V shed 1 base and J shed 3 bases, with 14 bases lying between them.

The table lists this clone with a count of one. The chain uses TRBV3-1 (or the pseudogene TRBV3-2) and TRBJ1-1; D is possibly TRBD1 (5 bases). Per germline, CDR1 LGHDT and CDR2 YNNKEL (reference sequence). Trimming shortened V by 1 base and J by 1 base, and 10 bases separated the two germline ends. CDR3 length equals 15 residues. The CDR3 coding sequence is TGTGCCAGCAGCCAAGGTTATACAGGGAACACTGAAGCTTTCTTT. Residues: CASSQGYTGNTEAFF.

The CDR3 spells CASRLGTLSYEQYF. The CDR3 coding sequence is TGTGCCAGCAGACTGGGGACACTGTCCTACGAGCAGTACTTC. The genes are TRBV6-5 and TRBJ2-7, with TRBD1 as a possible D gene (6 bases). Germline V lookup: CDR1 MNHEY, CDR2 SVGAGI. This CDR3 has 14 residues. V was pared by 6 bases and J by 1 base, with 13 bases between.

J is TRBJ2-5 and V is TRBV7-6, with D possibly matching TRBD2 (5 bases). CDR1 is SGHVS and CDR2 is FNYEAQ in the germline V gene. The CDR3 has 13 amino acids. Trimming removed 3 bases from V and 5 bases from J, with 10 bases in between. The CDR3 nucleotides read TGTGCCAGCAGCTTGGCTAGCTTCGAGACCCAGTACTTC. Translated, it gives CASSLASFETQYF.

The rearrangement links TRBV11-3 to TRBJ2-1; possible D gene TRBD2, 5 bases. The CDR3 covers 14 residues. V shed 3 bases and J shed 8 bases, with 14 bases lying between them. Germline loops: CDR1 SGHNT, CDR2 YENEEA. The DNA for the CDR3 is TGTGCCAGCAGCTTCGCCTCCGGGATGGATGAGCAGTTCTTC. Translation gives CASSFASGMDEQFF.

This rearrangement joins TRBV24-1 to TRBJ2-3; 8 bases are a match to TRBD2. The CDR3 consists of 18 residues. Germline CDR1 is KGHDR and CDR2 is SFDVKD. The V and J ends lost 5 bases and 1 base, in that order; junction bases with no gene match: 13. The CDR3 sequence: CATSGVSGEGYGTDTQYF. In DNA, the CDR3 is TGTGCCACCAGTGGTGTTAGCGGGGAAGGCTATGGCACAGATACGCAGTATTTT.

The chain uses TRBV7-9 and TRBJ1-1, with D possibly TRBD1 on 5 matching bases. Germline V lookup: CDR1 SEHNR, CDR2 FQNEAQ (reference sequence). Trimming pared 0 bases from V and 7 bases from J, leaving 6 bases between. CDR3 length equals 12 residues. CDR3 sequence: CASSLAQGEAFF. The CDR3, as DNA: TGTGCCAGCAGCTTAGCTCAGGGTGAAGCTTTCTTT.

V and J are TRBV11-2 and TRBJ2-2; TRBD2 might be the D (6 bases). The V gene lost 2 bases and the J gene lost 6 bases, with 13 bases spanning the gap. This CDR3 is built from 15 residues. CDR1 and CDR2 (germline): SGHAT, FQNNGV. The CDR3 region has the DNA TGTGCCAGCAGCTTACTGGGGGGAGAGGCCGGGGAGCTGTTTTTT. Protein: CASSLLGGEAGELFF.

V gene TRBV25-1 combines with J gene TRBJ2-7, with TRBD2 matching 7 bases. This CDR3 contains 14 residues. Germline V gives CDR1 MGHDK, CDR2 SYGVNS. V dropped 7 bases and J dropped 0; count of bases not matched to a gene: 6. CDR3 sequence: CASNSGGFSYEQYF. DNA for the CDR3: TGTGCCAGCAATTCCGGGGGGTTCTCCTACGAGCAGTACTTC.

The chain uses TRBV19 and TRBJ2-1; TRBD2 agrees at 10 bases. The trim removed 4 bases at V and 7 bases at J, leaving 7 bases unmatched. There are 15 residues in the CDR3. The germline gives CDR1 LNHDA, CDR2 SQIVND (reference sequence). CDR3 sequence reads: CASSSPGLALNEQFF. CDR3 nucleotide sequence: TGTGCCAGTAGTAGTCCGGGACTAGCGCTTAATGAGCAGTTCTTC.

The rearrangement joins TRBV6-6 to TRBJ1-1; D perhaps matches TRBD1 (5 bases). The length of the CDR3 is 15 residues. V was trimmed by 5 bases and J by 1 base, leaving 14 bases between them. Germline V gene sequence: CDR1 MNHNY, CDR2 SVGAGI (reference sequence). The CDR3 loop reads CASSAPPRENTEAFF. In DNA, the CDR3 is TGTGCCAGCAGTGCGCCTCCCAGGGAGAACACTGAAGCTTTCTTT.

This chain joins TRBV19 and TRBJ1-1, with a possible D match to TRBD1 (5 bases). The CDR3 runs 12 residues. Germline CDR1 LNHDA, CDR2 SQIVND (reference sequence). With 10 bases removed from V and 3 bases from J, the gap between germline ends came to 12 bases. The CDR3 sequence is CATSWGDTEAFF. The DNA of the CDR3 is TGTGCCACCAGTTGGGGGGACACTGAAGCTTTCTTT.

V usage is TRBV14 and J usage is TRBJ2-3; 9 bases map to TRBD2. V trimming: 3 bases; J trimming: 2 bases; junction bases outside the gene matches: 6. Germline V CDR1 and CDR2: SGHDN, FVKESK. The CDR3 consists of 16 residues. In DNA form, the CDR3 reads TGTGCCAGCAGCCAGTTACTAGCGGGTATCACAGATACGCAGTATTTT. It yields the protein CASSQLLAGITDTQYF.

This clone showed up just once. This sequence joins TRBV7-8 and TRBJ1-6, with 7 bases identical to TRBD1. The germline CDR1 and CDR2 sequences are SGHVS and FQNEAQ. The CDR3 totals 15 residues. V trimming: 5 bases; J trimming: 6 bases; junction bases outside the gene matches: 7. The CDR3 here is CASSGQARINSPLHF. CDR3 in DNA: TGTGCCAGCAGCGGACAGGCCCGAATTAATTCACCCCTCCACTTT.

The J gene is TRBJ2-6, the V gene TRBV19; D gene ambiguous. The CDR3 totals 15 residues. From germline, CDR1 is LNHDA and CDR2 SQIVND (reference sequence). V dropped 4 bases and J dropped 0 bases, with 7 bases sitting between them. CDR3 bases: TGTGCCAGTAGTAGCAGGTTCTCTGGGGCCAACGTCCTGACTTTC. It encodes CASSSRFSGANVLTF.

A single count supports this clone. This chain joins TRBV4-3 and TRBJ2-3; TRBD2 matches 13 bases. Germline V CDR1 and CDR2: LGHNA, YSLEER. The V and J ends lost 1 base and 5 bases, in that order; junction bases with no gene match: 9. The CDR3 spans 18 residues. The CDR3 sequence: CASSQGRGTSGAVDTQYF. DNA of the CDR3: TGCGCCAGCAGCCAAGGCCGTGGGACTAGCGGGGCAGTAGATACGCAGTATTTT.

The chain links TRBV3-1 (or the pseudogene TRBV3-2) to TRBJ1-1, with D possibly TRBD1 on 6 matching bases. CDR3 length equals 14 residues. Germline CDR1 LGHDT, CDR2 YNNKEL (reference sequence). V shed 4 bases and J shed 4 bases, with 13 bases lying between them. CDR3 coding DNA: TGTGCCAGCAGCCTCGGGCTAGGGGGCACTGAAGCTTTCTTT. Translated: CASSLGLGGTEAFF.